This T cell receptor beta chain was retrieved from a study of naive and memory T cell subsets. The CDR3 runs 12 residues. Germline CDR1 reads DFQATT; CDR2 reads SNEGSKA (reference sequence). V was pared by 6 bases and J by 9 bases, with 4 bases of the junction left unmatched. The beta constant-region primer was an equimolar mix of two oligonucleotides covering TRBC1 and TRBC2. Four rounds of PCR amplified the ligated cDNA using nested alpha and beta constant-region primers plus SP2. TCRdb re-called the UMI-ligation and nested PCR reads with MiXCR, one entry per CDR3 protein. The sample contains 130,000 or so distinct CDR3 sequences, over 30% of which appear only once.

This chain uses TRBV20-1 with TRBJ2-5, with 13 bases that match TRBD2. The sequence was collected from a human donor in good health. Material for sequencing was central memory CD4+ T cells from blood. The CDR3 DNA follows: TGCAGTGCGCCAACTAGCGGGGGGGCCCAGTACTTC. The encoded protein is CSAPTSGGAQYF.